Included here is one T cell receptor beta chain sequence, with context. TCRdb's copy holds only in-frame clones and misses some; the assay was immunoSEQ multiplex PCR. In the table there are hundreds of thousands of clones, 75% to 90% of which are singletons. The source of the sample is a study of shared T cell receptors in the human thymus. The CDR3 consists of 14 residues. Looked up from germline, CDR1 is LNHDA and CDR2 is SQIVND (reference sequence). J was trimmed by 5 bases and V by 5 bases; bases with no gene match: 3. The same sample was also used in a study of human thymus T cells.

Sequencing was carried out using thymocytes. The chain recombines TRBV19 with TRBJ2-3, with TRBD1 identical over 11 bases. The sequence derives from a girl under three years old with a congenital heart defect. CDR3 nucleotide sequence: TGTGCCAGTAGTTCCGGGACAGGGGGAGATACGCAGTATTTT. Its translation is CASSSGTGGDTQYF.